What follows describes a single TCR beta chain. The entry originates in a study of OX40 agonist ivuxolimab in advanced cancers. Whole-study context: Patients received ivuxolimab, an agonistic anti-OX40 (CD134) antibody.

The table came from immunoSEQ multiplex PCR; TCRdb's copy has only in-frame clones and leaves some out. The sample holds about 62,000 clones, approximately 85% seen once. The CDR3 is 17 residues long. CDR1 and CDR2 (germline): MDHEN, SYDVKM. The V end lost 6 bases, the J end lost 4 bases, and 21 bases lay between the germline ends. The chain combines TRBV28 with TRBJ2-2, with no clear D. The sample here was CD4+ or CD8+ T cells sorted from blood, taken in a trial of the OX40 agonist ivuxolimab. The source is an adult with an advanced solid tumor such as melanoma, head and neck, liver or kidney cancer. This CDR3 reads CASRQPLWVPGTGELFF. The CDR3 DNA follows: TGTGCCAGCAGGCAGCCACTTTGGGTTCCCGGCACCGGGGAGCTGTTTTTT.